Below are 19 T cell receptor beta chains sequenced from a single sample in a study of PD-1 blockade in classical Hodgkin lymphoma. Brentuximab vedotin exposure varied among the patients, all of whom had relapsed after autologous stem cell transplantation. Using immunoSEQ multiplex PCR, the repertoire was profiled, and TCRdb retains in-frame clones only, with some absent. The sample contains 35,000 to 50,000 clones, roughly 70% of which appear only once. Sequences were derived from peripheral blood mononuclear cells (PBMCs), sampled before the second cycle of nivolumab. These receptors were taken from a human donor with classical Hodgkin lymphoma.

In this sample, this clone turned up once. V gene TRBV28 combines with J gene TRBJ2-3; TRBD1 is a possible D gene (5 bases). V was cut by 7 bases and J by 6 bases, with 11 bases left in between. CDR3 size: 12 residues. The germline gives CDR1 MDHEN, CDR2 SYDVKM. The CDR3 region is CASNTQADTQYF. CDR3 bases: TGTGCCAGCAATACACAGGCCGATACGCAGTATTTT.

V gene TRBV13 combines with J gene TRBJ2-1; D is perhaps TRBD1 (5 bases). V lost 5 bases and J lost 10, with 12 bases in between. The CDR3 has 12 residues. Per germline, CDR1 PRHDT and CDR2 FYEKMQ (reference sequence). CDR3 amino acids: CASSPQGKEQFF. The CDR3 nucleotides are TGTGCCAGCAGCCCCCAGGGAAAAGAGCAGTTCTTC.

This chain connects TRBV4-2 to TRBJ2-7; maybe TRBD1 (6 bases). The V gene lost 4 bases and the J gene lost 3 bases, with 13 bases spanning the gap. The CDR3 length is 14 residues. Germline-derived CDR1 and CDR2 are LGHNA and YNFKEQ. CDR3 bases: TGTGCCAGCAGCCCCAACAGGGTCCGCTACGAGCAGTACTTC. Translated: CASSPNRVRYEQYF.

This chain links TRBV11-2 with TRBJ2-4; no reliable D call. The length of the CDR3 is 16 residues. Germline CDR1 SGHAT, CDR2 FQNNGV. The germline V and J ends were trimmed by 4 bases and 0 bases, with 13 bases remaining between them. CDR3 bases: TGTGCCAGCAGCTCTCACCCTTTAGAAGCCAAAAACATTCAGTACTTC. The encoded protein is CASSSHPLEAKNIQYF.

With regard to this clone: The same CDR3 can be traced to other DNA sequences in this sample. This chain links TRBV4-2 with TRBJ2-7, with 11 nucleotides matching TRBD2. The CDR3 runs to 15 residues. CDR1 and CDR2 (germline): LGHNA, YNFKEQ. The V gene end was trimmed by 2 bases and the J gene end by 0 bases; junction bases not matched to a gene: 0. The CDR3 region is CASSQTSGSSYEQYF. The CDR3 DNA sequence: TGTGCCAGCAGCCAAACTAGCGGGAGCTCCTACGAGCAGTACTTC.

For the CDR3, the DNA is TGTGCCAGCAGCTTAACAGAGAGAGGCCTTTATGGCTACACCTTC. Protein sequence: CASSLTERGLYGYTF. The chain carries TRBV7-2 and TRBJ1-2; D gene ambiguous. V was cut by 2 bases and J by 5 bases, with 15 bases left in between. CDR1 and CDR2 from the germline V gene are SGHTA and FQGNSA. This CDR3 region has 15 residues.

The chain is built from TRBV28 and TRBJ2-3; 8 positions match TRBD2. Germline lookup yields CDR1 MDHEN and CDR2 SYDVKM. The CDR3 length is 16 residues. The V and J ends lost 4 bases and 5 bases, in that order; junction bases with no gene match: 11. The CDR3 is CASSSLASGGRDTQYF. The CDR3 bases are TGTGCCAGCAGTTCCCTCGCAAGCGGGGGAAGAGATACGCAGTATTTT.

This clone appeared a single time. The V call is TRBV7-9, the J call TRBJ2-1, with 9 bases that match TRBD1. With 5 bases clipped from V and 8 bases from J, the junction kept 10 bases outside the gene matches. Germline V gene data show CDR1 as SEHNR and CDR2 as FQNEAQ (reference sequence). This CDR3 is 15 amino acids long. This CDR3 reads CASSSRQGEFYEQFF. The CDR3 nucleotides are TGTGCCAGCAGCAGCCGACAGGGGGAATTCTATGAGCAGTTCTTC.

The CDR3: CASSLSRGLAGTVYEQYF. DNA of the CDR3: TGTGCCAGCAGTTTATCGCGGGGACTAGCGGGAACGGTATACGAGCAGTACTTC. This rearrangement joins TRBV27 to TRBJ2-7, with 13 positions matching TRBD2. CDR3 size: 18 residues. The V segment lost 0 bases and the J segment 4 bases; nucleotides outside the gene matches: 9. CDR1 MNHEY and CDR2 SMNVEV come from the germline V gene (reference sequence).

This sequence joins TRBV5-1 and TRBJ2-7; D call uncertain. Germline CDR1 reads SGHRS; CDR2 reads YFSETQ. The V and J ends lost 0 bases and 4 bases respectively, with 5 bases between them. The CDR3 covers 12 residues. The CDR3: CASSLGQYEQYF. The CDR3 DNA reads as TGCGCCAGCAGCTTGGGCCAGTACGAGCAGTACTTC. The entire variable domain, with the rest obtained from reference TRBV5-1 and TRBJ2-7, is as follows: KAGVTQTPRYLIKTRGQQVTLSCSPISGHRSVSWYQQTPGQGLQFLFEYFSETQRNKGNFPGRFSGRQFSNSRSEMNVSTLELGDSALYLCASSLGQYEQYFGPGTRLTVT.

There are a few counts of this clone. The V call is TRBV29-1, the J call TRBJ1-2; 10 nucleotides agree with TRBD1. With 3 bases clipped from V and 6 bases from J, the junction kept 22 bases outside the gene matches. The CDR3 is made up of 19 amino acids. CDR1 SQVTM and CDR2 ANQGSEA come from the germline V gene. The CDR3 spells CSVEGDRGFWSAAGDGYTF. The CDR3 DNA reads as TGCAGCGTTGAGGGGGACAGGGGATTTTGGTCAGCCGCGGGGGATGGCTACACCTTC.

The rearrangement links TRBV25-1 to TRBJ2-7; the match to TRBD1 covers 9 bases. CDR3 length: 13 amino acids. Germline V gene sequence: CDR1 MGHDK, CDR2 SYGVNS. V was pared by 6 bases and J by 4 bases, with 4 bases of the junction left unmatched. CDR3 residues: CASRDRGVYEQYF. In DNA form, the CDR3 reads TGTGCCAGCAGAGACAGGGGGGTTTACGAGCAGTACTTC.

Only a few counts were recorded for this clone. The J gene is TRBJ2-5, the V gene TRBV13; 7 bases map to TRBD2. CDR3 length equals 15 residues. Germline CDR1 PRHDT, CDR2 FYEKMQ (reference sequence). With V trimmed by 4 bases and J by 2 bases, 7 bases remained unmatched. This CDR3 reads CASSSKGGWQETQYF. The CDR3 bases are TGTGCCAGCAGCTCCAAGGGAGGGTGGCAAGAGACCCAGTACTTC.

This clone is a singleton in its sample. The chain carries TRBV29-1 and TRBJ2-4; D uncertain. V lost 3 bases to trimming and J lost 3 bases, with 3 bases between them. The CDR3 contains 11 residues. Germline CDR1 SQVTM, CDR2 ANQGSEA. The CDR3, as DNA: TGCAGCGTTGACAGCAAAAACATTCAGTACTTC. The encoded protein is CSVDSKNIQYF.

The CDR3 spells CATSGTGEANEQFF. CDR3 sequence (DNA): TGTGCCACCTCGGGGACAGGGGAGGCCAATGAGCAGTTCTTC. V gene TRBV27 combines with J gene TRBJ2-1; TRBD1 matches 10 bases. V was pared by 10 bases and J by 6 bases, with 9 bases of the junction left unmatched. There are 14 residues in the CDR3. The germline CDR1 and CDR2 sequences are MNHEY and SMNVEV (reference sequence).

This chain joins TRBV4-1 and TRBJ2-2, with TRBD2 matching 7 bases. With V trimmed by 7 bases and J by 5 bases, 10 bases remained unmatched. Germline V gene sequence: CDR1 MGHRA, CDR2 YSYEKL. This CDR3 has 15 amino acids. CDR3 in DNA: TGCGCCAGCAAGGCCACGTCGGGGGGTACCGGGGAGCTGTTTTTT. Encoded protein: CASKATSGGTGELFF.

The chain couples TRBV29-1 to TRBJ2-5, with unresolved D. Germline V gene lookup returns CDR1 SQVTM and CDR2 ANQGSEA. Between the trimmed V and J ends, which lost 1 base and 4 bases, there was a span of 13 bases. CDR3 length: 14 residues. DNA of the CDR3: TGCAGCGTTGAAGCGTTCGGCCTTGGAGAGACCCAGTACTTC. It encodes CSVEAFGLGETQYF.

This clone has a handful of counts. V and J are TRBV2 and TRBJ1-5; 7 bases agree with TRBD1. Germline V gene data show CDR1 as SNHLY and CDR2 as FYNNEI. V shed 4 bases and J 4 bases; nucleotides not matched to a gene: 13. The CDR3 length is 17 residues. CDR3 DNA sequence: TGTGCCAGCAGTGGTACAGGGGAGGCTGTTACGAATCAGCCCCAGCATTTT. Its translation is CASSGTGEAVTNQPQHF.

CDR3 sequence: CASSLRTETFF. The CDR3 DNA sequence: TGTGCCAGCAGTTTAAGGACAGAGACTTTCTTT. The rearrangement links TRBV28 to TRBJ1-1; a possible D gene is TRBD1 (6 bases). Germline lookup yields CDR1 MDHEN and CDR2 SYDVKM. V was trimmed by 2 bases and J by 12 bases, leaving 10 bases between them. The CDR3 is 11 amino acids.